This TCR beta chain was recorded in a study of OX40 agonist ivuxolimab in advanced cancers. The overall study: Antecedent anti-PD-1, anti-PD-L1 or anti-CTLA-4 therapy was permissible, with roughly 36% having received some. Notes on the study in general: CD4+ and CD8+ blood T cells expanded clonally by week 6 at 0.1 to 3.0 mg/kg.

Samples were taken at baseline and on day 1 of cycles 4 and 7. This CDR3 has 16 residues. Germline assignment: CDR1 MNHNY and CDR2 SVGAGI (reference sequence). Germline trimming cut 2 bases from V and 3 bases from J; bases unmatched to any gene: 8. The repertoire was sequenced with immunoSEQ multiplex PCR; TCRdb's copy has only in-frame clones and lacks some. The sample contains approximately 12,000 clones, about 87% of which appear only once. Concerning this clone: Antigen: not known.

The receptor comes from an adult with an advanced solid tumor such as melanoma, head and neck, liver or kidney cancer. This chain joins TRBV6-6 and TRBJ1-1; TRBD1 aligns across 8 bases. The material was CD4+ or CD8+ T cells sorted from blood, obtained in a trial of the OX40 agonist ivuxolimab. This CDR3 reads CASSYTSDRGDTEAFF. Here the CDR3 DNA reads TGTGCCAGCAGTTACACCTCTGACAGGGGTGACACTGAAGCTTTCTTT.